The 18 T cell receptor beta chains presented below share a single source sample, sequenced in a study of cytomegalovirus exposure and HLA in healthy donors. The study ran its PCR with 60 Vbeta and 13 Jbeta primers. Assay: immunoSEQ multiplex PCR; the TCRdb copy retains only in-frame clones and omits some. The profile covers hundreds of thousands of clones, with around 80% appearing a single time and 2.7% taken by the ten largest. The sequenced sample was PBMCs. Receptor source: a woman aged 60-75 years in good health and CMV-seropositive.

The genes are TRBV5-4 and TRBJ1-1; tentative D call: TRBD1 (6 bases). Germline CDR1 and CDR2: SGHNT and YYREEE (reference sequence). The CDR3 has 13 residues. The ends were cut back, 2 bases at V and 5 bases at J, with 10 bases in the middle. DNA of the CDR3: TGTGCCAGCAGCTTAACGGGACAAACTGAAGCTTTCTTT. It encodes CASSLTGQTEAFF.

The chain is built from TRBV7-2 and TRBJ2-1; 9 bases are a match to TRBD2. After removal of 5 bases from V and 2 bases from J, the junction contained 4 bases not matched to a gene. CDR1 is SGHTA and CDR2 is FQGNSA in the germline V gene. The CDR3 length is 15 residues. The CDR3 DNA is TGTGCCAGCAGCCTGGGACTAGCCGCCTACAATGAGCAGTTCTTC. Translated, it gives CASSLGLAAYNEQFF.

This sequence joins TRBV30 and TRBJ1-5, with TRBD1 matching over 7 bases. After removal of 0 bases from V and 8 bases from J, the junction contained 7 bases not matched to a gene. The CDR3 has 14 amino acids. Germline V gene sequence: CDR1 GTSNPN, CDR2 SVGIG (reference sequence). The CDR3 sequence is CAWSVGGGGEPQHF. The CDR3 bases are TGTGCCTGGAGTGTAGGTGGAGGGGGCGAGCCCCAGCATTTT.

The chain joins TRBV5-1 to TRBJ2-5, with 13 bases lining up with TRBD2. The CDR3 runs to 16 residues. With 2 bases clipped from V and 5 bases from J, the junction kept 6 bases outside the gene matches. Germline loops: CDR1 SGHRS, CDR2 YFSETQ. The CDR3 DNA sequence: TGCGCCAGCAGCTTTACTAGCGGGGGGGGAGCGGAGACCCAGTACTTC. The encoded protein is CASSFTSGGGAETQYF. The full variable domain, in which reference TRBV5-1 and TRBJ2-5 provide the parts outside the CDR3, is KAGVTQTPRYLIKTRGQQVTLSCSPISGHRSVSWYQQTPGQGLQFLFEYFSETQRNKGNFPGRFSGRQFSNSRSEMNVSTLELGDSALYLCASSFTSGGGAETQYFGPGTRLLVL.

The chain carries TRBV10-2 and TRBJ2-4; no definite D call. The CDR3 is made up of 15 amino acids. Germline V CDR1 and CDR2: WSHSY, SAAADI. V was clipped by 3 bases and J by 0 bases, with 9 bases between them. The CDR3 protein is CASSDSKSAKNIQYF. The DNA of the CDR3 is TGCGCCAGCAGTGATAGTAAGTCAGCCAAAAACATTCAGTACTTC.

A single count supports this clone. This chain links TRBV28 with TRBJ1-2; the match to TRBD1 covers 9 bases. Germline assignment: CDR1 MDHEN and CDR2 SYDVKM. The CDR3 is 15 residues long. The V and J ends lost 5 bases and 2 bases, in that order; junction bases with no gene match: 6. Here the CDR3 reads CASSLQGARNYGYTF. CDR3 nucleotide sequence: TGTGCCAGCAGTCTACAGGGGGCAAGGAACTATGGCTACACCTTC.

V gene TRBV30 combines with J gene TRBJ1-4; D gene unclear. CDR1 GTSNPN and CDR2 SVGIG come from the germline V gene (reference sequence). The CDR3 is 16 residues long. V was cut by 0 bases and J by 0 bases, with 11 bases left in between. DNA of the CDR3: TGTGCCTGGAGTGTCAAACACCTTGCAACTAATGAAAAACTGTTTTTT. As protein: CAWSVKHLATNEKLFF.

The chain links TRBV2 to TRBJ2-2, with 8 positions matching TRBD1. The trim removed 4 bases at V and 6 bases at J, leaving 10 bases unmatched. This CDR3 spans 16 amino acids. In germline, CDR1 is SNHLY, CDR2 FYNNEI. The CDR3 spells CASSGSPTQGAGELFF. CDR3 sequence (DNA): TGTGCCAGCAGTGGATCCCCGACACAGGGGGCCGGGGAGCTGTTTTTT.

The chain has TRBV5-1 and TRBJ1-6; 9 bases line up with TRBD1. The CDR3 loop spans 15 amino acids. Trimming removed 4 bases from V and 9 bases from J; junction bases left unmatched: 8. Germline CDR1 SGHRS, CDR2 YFSETQ. CDR3 residues: CASSEGTGRSSPLHF. CDR3 DNA sequence: TGCGCCAGCAGCGAAGGGACAGGGCGGAGTTCACCCCTCCACTTT.

The chain recombines TRBV7-3 with TRBJ2-3; D is possibly TRBD2 (6 bases). V lost 2 bases to trimming and J lost 2 bases, with 11 bases between them. CDR1 and CDR2 from the germline V gene are SGHTA and FQGTGA. This CDR3 spans 15 amino acids. CDR3 coding DNA: TGTGCCAGCAGCTTATCCGCGGGAACCACAGATACGCAGTATTTT. Translated, it gives CASSLSAGTTDTQYF.

The sample holds a few counts of this clone. The J gene is TRBJ2-5, the V gene TRBV5-8, with D unresolved. The CDR3 is 12 amino acids. Germline CDR1 is SGHTS and CDR2 is YDEGEE. V lost 4 bases, J lost 5 bases, and 9 bases lay in between. CDR3: CASSAARETQYF. For the CDR3, the DNA is TGTGCCAGCAGCGCGGCCCGGGAGACCCAGTACTTC.

This chain links TRBV19 with TRBJ1-3; unclear D gene. CDR1 is LNHDA and CDR2 is SQIVND in the germline V gene (reference sequence). The ends were cut back, 7 bases at V and 4 bases at J, with 14 bases in the middle. There are 14 residues in the CDR3. The CDR3 DNA is TGTGCCAGTAACCCCTCCCGGTTAGGAAACACCATATATTTT. Encoded protein: CASNPSRLGNTIYF.

This sequence joins TRBV7-9 and TRBJ2-3, with D tentatively TRBD2 (6 bases). The CDR3 spans 15 residues. Trimming shortened V by 5 bases and J by 0 bases, and 12 bases separated the two germline ends. From germline, CDR1 is SEHNR and CDR2 FQNEAQ (reference sequence). Here the CDR3 reads CASSPGTLSTDTQYF. CDR3 coding DNA: TGTGCCAGCAGCCCTGGGACTTTAAGCACAGATACGCAGTATTTT.

The chain joins TRBV7-6 to TRBJ2-5; 7 nucleotides agree with TRBD2. The CDR3 extends over 16 amino acids. Unmatched junction bases numbered 13, after V lost 5 bases and J lost 4 bases. Germline V gene lookup returns CDR1 SGHVS and CDR2 FNYEAQ. The CDR3 DNA reads TGTGCCAGCAGCGTGGGGTCGGGCGGGAGATCAGAGACCCAGTACTTC. This codes for CASSVGSGGRSETQYF.

This clone was counted a few times. The V call is TRBV19, the J call TRBJ2-3, with D perhaps TRBD1 (5 bases). This CDR3 region has 14 residues. Germline CDR1 is LNHDA and CDR2 is SQIVND (reference sequence). Trimming cost V 1 base and J 3 bases, with 8 bases left between them. CDR3 sequence reads: CASSIGGATDTQYF. The CDR3 bases are TGTGCCAGTAGTATAGGGGGCGCTACAGATACGCAGTATTTT. Filled out from reference TRBV19 and TRBJ2-3, the complete variable domain reads DGGITQSPKYLFRKEGQNVTLSCEQNLNHDAMYWYRQDPGQGLRLIYYSQIVNDFQKGDIAEGYSVSREKKESFPLTVTSAQKNPTAFYLCASSIGGATDTQYFGPGTRLTVL.

This clone has only a few counts. The rearrangement joins TRBV30 to TRBJ1-2; D remains ambiguous. Germline V lookup: CDR1 GTSNPN, CDR2 SVGIG (reference sequence). The V gene lost 8 bases and the J gene lost 5 bases, with 18 bases spanning the gap. The CDR3 totals 13 residues. The CDR3 DNA reads as TGTGCCGCGGAGGAGACCGTATTGTATGGCTACACCTTC. Amino acid sequence: CAAEETVLYGYTF. Full variable domain (missing parts from reference TRBV30 and TRBJ1-2): SQTIHQWPATLVQPVGSPLSLECTVEGTSNPNLYWYRQAAGRGLQLLFYSVGIGQISSEVPQNLSASRPQDRQFILSSKKLLLSDSGFYLCAAEETVLYGYTFGSGTRLTVV.

The genes are TRBV5-1 and TRBJ2-1; D not certain. Trimming shortened V by 3 bases and J by 10 bases, and 17 bases separated the two germline ends. Germline CDR1 and CDR2: SGHRS and YFSETQ. This CDR3 is 14 amino acids long. The CDR3 loop is CASSSLDPSQEQFF. The DNA for the CDR3 is TGCGCCAGCAGCTCCCTAGATCCCTCGCAAGAGCAGTTCTTC.

This clone was seen once. CDR3 region: CASSKQGAVSYNEQFF. The CDR3 DNA sequence: TGTGCCAGCAGCAAACAGGGGGCAGTTTCCTACAATGAGCAGTTCTTC. This sequence joins TRBV9 and TRBJ2-1; TRBD1 matches at 9 bases. This CDR3 comprises 16 residues. J was trimmed by 1 base and V by 4 bases; bases with no gene match: 6. The V gene's germline CDR1 is SGDLS and CDR2 YYNGEE.